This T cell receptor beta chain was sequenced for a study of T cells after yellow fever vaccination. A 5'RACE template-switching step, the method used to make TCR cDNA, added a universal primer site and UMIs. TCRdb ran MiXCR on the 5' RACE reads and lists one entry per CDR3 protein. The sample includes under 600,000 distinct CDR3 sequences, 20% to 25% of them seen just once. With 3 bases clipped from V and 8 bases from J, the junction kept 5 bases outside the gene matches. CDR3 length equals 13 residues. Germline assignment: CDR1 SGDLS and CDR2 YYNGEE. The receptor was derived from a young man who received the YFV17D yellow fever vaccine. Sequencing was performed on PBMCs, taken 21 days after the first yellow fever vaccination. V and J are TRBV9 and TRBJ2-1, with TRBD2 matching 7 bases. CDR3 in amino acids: CASSEIGRDEQFF. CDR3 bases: TGTGCCAGCAGCGAGATAGGGAGGGATGAGCAGTTCTTC.